The 24 T cell receptor beta chains given below trace back to one sample, sequenced in a study of T-cell memory formation after mild COVID-19. A single record per CDR3 protein comes from TCRdb applying MiXCR to the 5' RACE reads. The sample shows 340,000 or so distinct CDR3 sequences, 13% of them seen only once. The sample taken for sequencing was PBMCs or a T cell subset sorted from them (not recorded which). The receptors shown here come from a man younger than 35 who had mild COVID-19 (a few samples of this study predate the infection). Cell type and time point are not known.

CDR3 in DNA: TGCGCCAGCAGCGGACAGGGGGCTTGGTACGAGCAGTACTTC. This encodes CASSGQGAWYEQYF. The chain combines TRBV4-1 with TRBJ2-7, with 11 bases aligning to TRBD1. V dropped 5 bases and J dropped 4; count of bases not matched to a gene: 4. This CDR3 region has 14 residues. Per germline, CDR1 MGHRA and CDR2 YSYEKL.

The sample holds a few counts of this clonotype. In nucleotides, the CDR3 is TGTGCCAGCAGCCACCTAGACAGCCTCAAAAACATTCAGTACTTC. This translates into CASSHLDSLKNIQYF. The V gene is TRBV7-2, the J gene TRBJ2-4; tentatively, D is TRBD1 (5 bases). The germline V and J ends were trimmed by 5 bases and 3 bases, with 14 bases remaining between them. Germline V gene data show CDR1 as SGHTA and CDR2 as FQGNSA. There are 15 residues in the CDR3.

Of note for this clonotype: An end of the junction differs from the germline gene, which may be a read error. The rearrangement links TRBV12-3 or TRBV12-4 to TRBJ1-5; D is possibly TRBD1 (5 bases). The CDR3 consists of 15 residues. CDR3 residues: CASSPSGGANQPKHF. The CDR3 nucleotides are TGTGCCAGCAGCCCCTCGGGAGGGGCGAATCAGCCCAAGCATTTT.

The genes are TRBV11-1 and TRBJ2-1, with D possibly matching TRBD1 (6 bases). Per germline, CDR1 SGHAT and CDR2 FQDESV (reference sequence). The CDR3 has 11 residues. Trimming removed 6 bases from V and 10 bases from J, with 10 bases in between. The CDR3 coding sequence is TGTGCCAGCAGTCCAGGACAGGAGCAGTTCTTC. It codes for CASSPGQEQFF.

The chain couples TRBV7-6 to TRBJ2-7, with D perhaps matching TRBD1 or TRBD2 (7 bases each). Trimming cost V 5 bases and J 2 bases, with 16 bases left between them. The CDR3 is 15 residues long. The germline V gene encodes CDR1 SGHVS and CDR2 FNYEAQ. The CDR3 DNA is TGTGCCAGCAGCCAGGGGGGGGGCCCGACCTACGAGCAGTACTTC. Translating it yields CASSQGGGPTYEQYF.

The rearrangement links TRBV10-3 to TRBJ2-2, with a tentative D call TRBD1 (6 bases). The CDR3 has 16 residues. Germline CDR1 is ENHRY and CDR2 is SYGVKD. Trimming took off 2 bases at V and 5 bases at J, with 15 bases between the two ends. CDR3 sequence (DNA): TGTGCCATCAGTGAGGTTTCCAGGGGTGGAACCGGGGAGCTGTTTTTT. This codes for CAISEVSRGGTGELFF.

V gene TRBV7-8 combines with J gene TRBJ2-7, with 7 bases matching TRBD2. The CDR3 runs 14 residues. Per germline, CDR1 SGHVS and CDR2 FQNEAQ. J was trimmed by 4 bases and V by 5 bases; bases with no gene match: 8. The CDR3 loop is CASSRTSPTYEQYF. CDR3 sequence (DNA): TGTGCCAGCAGCCGGACTAGTCCGACTTACGAGCAGTACTTC.

The chain has TRBV6-6 and TRBJ1-1; tentatively, D is TRBD1 (5 bases). Trimming stripped 5 bases from V and 0 bases from J, with 16 bases between. This CDR3 is 16 amino acids long. CDR1 MNHNY and CDR2 SVGAGI come from the germline V gene (reference sequence). DNA of the CDR3: TGTGCCAGCAGTCGCCGGGGGGTGGGAATGAACACTGAAGCTTTCTTT. Translation gives CASSRRGVGMNTEAFF.

The rearrangement links TRBV3-1 to TRBJ1-3, with a possible D match to TRBD1 (5 bases). V was pared by 3 bases and J by 8 bases, with 8 bases between. Germline V gene data show CDR1 as LGHDT and CDR2 as YNNKEL (reference sequence). The CDR3 is made up of 12 amino acids. CDR3 DNA sequence: TGTGCCAGCAGCCAGGGGGTATACACCATATATTTT. This sequence encodes CASSQGVYTIYF.

This clonotype was observed a handful of times. The V call is TRBV4-3, the J call TRBJ2-7; no reliable D call. The V end was cut by 4 bases, the J end by 2 bases, with 12 bases between. Germline V gene sequence: CDR1 LGHNA, CDR2 YSLEER. The CDR3 runs 14 residues. The CDR3 region has the DNA TGCGCCAGCAGCCTCGACGACGGAGCCTACGAGCAGTACTTC. Translation gives CASSLDDGAYEQYF.

A few counts support this clonotype. The chain is built from TRBV29-1 and TRBJ2-6; unclear D gene. The germline V gene has CDR1 SQVTM and CDR2 ANQGSEA. The CDR3 is made up of 15 amino acids. Trimming stripped 2 bases from V and 1 base from J, with 9 bases between. The CDR3 DNA follows: TGCAGCGTTGAAATCAGTGGTTCTGGGGCCAACGTCCTGACTTTC. Amino acids: CSVEISGSGANVLTF.

A single count supports this clonotype. J is TRBJ1-2 and V is TRBV24-1; D uncertain. The CDR3 has 15 amino acids. The germline V gene encodes CDR1 KGHDR and CDR2 SFDVKD. V was cut by 2 bases and J by 4 bases, with 13 bases left in between. CDR3 DNA sequence: TGTGCCACCAGTGATTGGGCTTCAACGGGCTATGGCTACACCTTC. It is translated as CATSDWASTGYGYTF.

Note on this clonotype: One junction end disagrees with the germline gene, perhaps due to a read error. The chain couples TRBV7-7 to TRBJ2-2; 9 bases align to TRBD1. The germline CDR1 and CDR2 sequences are SSHAT and FNYEAQ (reference sequence). The CDR3 is made up of 13 amino acids. The chain's CDR3 is CASTTGGAGELFF. The CDR3 DNA reads TGTGCTAGCACGACAGGGGGGGCCGGGGAGCTGTTTTTT.

This clonotype was picked up a small number of times. The V call is TRBV5-1, the J call TRBJ2-1; the D is unclear. CDR3 length: 13 residues. Germline CDR1 is SGHRS and CDR2 is YFSETQ. V lost 4 bases, J lost 5 bases, and 10 bases lay in between. As DNA, the CDR3 is TGCGCCAGCAGCCCCCACCAAAACAATGAGCAGTTCTTC. Protein: CASSPHQNNEQFF.

This chain links TRBV15 with TRBJ2-3; D is unresolved. The CDR3 has 13 amino acids. Germline CDR1 and CDR2: LNHNV and YYDKDF (reference sequence). Deletions cut 1 base from V and 0 bases from J, with 2 bases between. The CDR3 reads CATSRVSTDTQYF. The CDR3 DNA follows: TGTGCCACCAGCAGAGTAAGCACAGATACGCAGTATTTT.

This clonotype was observed many times. One junction end does not reproduce the germline sequence, and a read error may be involved. The chain carries TRBV6-5 and TRBJ1-3; 8 positions match TRBD1. The CDR3 is 14 residues long. Germline loops: CDR1 MNHEY, CDR2 SVGAGI. The chain's CDR3 is CASSYRGFGGDRTF. CDR3 in DNA: TGTGCCAGCAGTTACCGAGGTTTCGGCGGGGACAGGACTTTT.

The count of this clonotype is one. The genes are TRBV7-2 and TRBJ2-7; 7 bases are a match to TRBD1. The CDR3 contains 14 residues. V trimming: 2 bases; J trimming: 5 bases; junction bases outside the gene matches: 6. The germline CDR1 and CDR2 sequences are SGHTA and FQGNSA. The CDR3 region has the DNA TGTGCCAGCAGCTTACAGACAGGGCGACACGAGCAGTACGTC. It encodes CASSLQTGRHEQYV.

Here the CDR3 DNA reads TGTGCCAGCAGCTCGCATATCAGGACAGGGGACTACGAGCAGTACTTC. Encoded protein: CASSSHIRTGDYEQYF. The rearrangement links TRBV7-6 to TRBJ2-7, with 9 bases fitting TRBD1. With 4 bases clipped from V and 3 bases from J, the junction kept 10 bases outside the gene matches. CDR3 length: 16 residues. Looked up from germline, CDR1 is SGHVS and CDR2 is FNYEAQ.

This clonotype was counted a few times. The gene calls are TRBV9 and TRBJ2-1; 7 bases align to TRBD1. CDR3 size: 16 residues. Unmatched junction bases numbered 7, after V lost 4 bases and J lost 0 bases. The germline V gene encodes CDR1 SGDLS and CDR2 YYNGEE. This CDR3 is CASSPTGLSSYNEQFF. Written as DNA, the CDR3 is TGTGCCAGCAGCCCGACAGGGCTTAGCTCCTACAATGAGCAGTTCTTC.

This chain uses TRBV12-3 or TRBV12-4 with TRBJ1-2, with D tentatively TRBD1 (5 bases). CDR3 length: 13 amino acids. V shed 7 bases and J shed 4 bases, with 13 bases lying between them. The CDR3 here is CASTQGLSYGYTF. Here the CDR3 DNA reads TGTGCCAGCACCCAGGGTCTGAGCTATGGCTACACCTTC.

This clonotype has just a few counts. V and J are TRBV5-5 and TRBJ1-2; the D is unclear. Germline lookup yields CDR1 SGHKS and CDR2 YYEKEE (reference sequence). Trimming left V 0 bases short and J 6 bases short, with 9 bases between. The CDR3 loop spans 13 amino acids. The CDR3 loop is CASSLAPSNGYTF. The CDR3 region has the DNA TGTGCCAGCAGCTTGGCCCCCTCTAATGGCTACACCTTC.

The chain carries TRBV6-6 and TRBJ1-1; the match to TRBD1 covers 11 bases. Germline CDR1 reads MNHNY; CDR2 reads SVGAGI (reference sequence). V lost 6 bases and J lost 5; bases outside the gene matches: 5. The CDR3 has 14 amino acids. The CDR3 here is CASSPGQGVTEAFF. CDR3 nucleotide sequence: TGTGCCAGCAGCCCGGGACAGGGGGTGACTGAAGCTTTCTTT.

This clonotype was observed at least ten times. The chain recombines TRBV6-2 or TRBV6-3 with TRBJ2-1; TRBD1 is a possible D gene (5 bases). The CDR3 extends over 13 amino acids. Trimming shortened V by 2 bases and J by 5 bases, and 7 bases separated the two germline ends. In germline, CDR1 is MNHEY, CDR2 SVGEGT. The CDR3: CASSYGAHNEQFF. The CDR3, as DNA: TGTGCCAGCAGTTACGGGGCTCACAATGAGCAGTTCTTC.

J is TRBJ2-7 and V is TRBV3-1; tentatively, D is TRBD1 (5 bases). Germline V gene sequence: CDR1 LGHDT, CDR2 YNNKEL (reference sequence). With 11 bases removed from V and 2 bases from J, the gap between germline ends came to 19 bases. The CDR3 contains 14 residues. Here the CDR3 DNA reads TGTGCCTACCAGGGCCACGTCGTCCCCTACGAGCAGTACGTC. It encodes CAYQGHVVPYEQYV.